This T cell receptor beta chain appears in the sequencing data of a study of T cells in Graves' hyperthyroidism and ophthalmopathy. The CDR3 runs 15 residues. V was shortened by 6 bases and J by 0 bases, with 18 bases between the two germline ends. The germline gives CDR1 DFQATT, CDR2 SNEGSKA (reference sequence). The TCR beta CDR3 regions underwent amplification using RNA transcripts as the source. HTBI primers drove first-round RT-PCR of the TCR CDR3. Via MiXCR, TCRdb re-called the multiplex PCR reads, giving one row per CDR3 protein. The sample lists about 770,000 distinct CDR3 sequences, roughly a sixth occurring once.

The chain links TRBV20-1 to TRBJ2-7; a possible D gene is TRBD1 (5 bases). The specimen sequenced was blood. This clonotype was sampled from a woman between 50 and 59 years old with Graves' hyperthyroidism that later progressed to Graves' ophthalmopathy. CDR3: CSAQGRLYFSYEQYF. The CDR3 nucleotides read TGCAGTGCGCAGGGTCGCTTATACTTCTCCTACGAGCAGTACTTC.